This T cell receptor beta chain appears in the sequencing data of a study of blood T cell repertoires in COVID-19. Study details: Material from acute and convalescent COVID-19 was sourced from the United States, Italy and Spain. PBMCs, B-cell-depleted T cells, or T cells provided the cDNA or gDNA that made up the material.

Those who participated ranged in age from roughly 18 to 100 years and resided in approximately 26 US areas. Cohort assignment relied on participant-reported clinical history. The V gene's germline CDR1 is ENHRY and CDR2 SYGVKD. Trimming removed 3 bases at V and 0 bases at J, with 9 bases between. The CDR3 runs 15 residues. The method was immunoSEQ multiplex PCR; TCRdb's version includes in-frame clones alone and lacks a portion of them. The data show just over 300,000 clones, around 91% seen once. The chain links TRBV10-3 to TRBJ1-3, with D possibly matching TRBD1 (6 bases). The source material was PBMCs or T cells enriched from blood (not recorded which). This receptor was taken from a woman between 18 and 29 years old with acute COVID-19. The CDR3 loop reads CAISDPGVSGNTIYF. The CDR3, as DNA: TGTGCCATCAGTGACCCAGGGGTCTCTGGAAACACCATATATTTT.